Below are 30 T cell receptor beta chains sequenced from a single sample in a study of blood T cell repertoires in COVID-19. Sequenced by immunoSEQ multiplex PCR; TCRdb stores in-frame clones only, minus some. The sample gives some 100,000 clones, 87% of which show up once; roughly 7.3% is in the top ten. The sequencing input was peripheral blood. Receptors were obtained from a man under 40 in a cohort sampled during active COVID-19.

The chain joins TRBV30 to TRBJ2-1, with 9 bases identical to TRBD1. Looked up from germline, CDR1 is GTSNPN and CDR2 is SVGIG (reference sequence). V lost 2 bases to trimming and J lost 5 bases; unmatched junction nucleotides: 4. The CDR3 length is 14 residues. CDR3 in amino acids: CAWSRQGVDNEQFF. The CDR3 region has the DNA TGTGCCTGGAGTCGACAGGGGGTTGACAATGAGCAGTTCTTC.

The sample holds one count of this clone. V usage is TRBV5-1 and J usage is TRBJ2-3, with TRBD1 identical over 7 bases. Trimming cost V 0 bases and J 5 bases; bases outside gene matches: 6. The germline CDR1 and CDR2 sequences are SGHRS and YFSETQ. The CDR3 is 15 amino acids. The CDR3 protein is CASSLAPPGGDTQYF. The CDR3 DNA sequence: TGCGCCAGCAGCTTGGCGCCCCCAGGGGGAGATACGCAGTATTTT.

V and J are TRBV19 and TRBJ1-5; 7 nucleotides match TRBD1. Germline V CDR1 and CDR2: LNHDA, SQIVND (reference sequence). V lost 5 bases, J lost 5 bases, and 3 bases stayed unmatched. The CDR3 consists of 13 residues. CDR3 DNA sequence: TGTGCCAGTAGTGTGACAGGGTATCAGCCCCAGCATTTT. As protein: CASSVTGYQPQHF.

The gene calls are TRBV6-1 and TRBJ1-5, with 7 positions matching TRBD1. The CDR3 length is 16 residues. CDR1 is MNHNS, CDR2 SASEGT, per germline. V lost 2 bases, J lost 6 bases, and 10 bases stayed unmatched. The DNA of the CDR3 is TGTGCCAGCAGTGAATTAGGTCCACAGGGGCTTCAGCCCCAGCATTTT. Translated, it gives CASSELGPQGLQPQHF.

The gene calls are TRBV4-1 and TRBJ1-1; D call uncertain. CDR3 length: 14 residues. Between the trimmed V and J ends, which lost 5 bases and 1 base, there was a span of 11 bases. Germline V CDR1 and CDR2: MGHRA, YSYEKL. CDR3 amino acids: CASSVGRENTEAFF. The CDR3 bases are TGCGCCAGCAGCGTAGGGCGGGAGAACACTGAAGCTTTCTTT.

The chain has TRBV18 and TRBJ1-4; D is unresolved. Looked up from germline, CDR1 is KGHSH and CDR2 is LQKENI. There are 14 residues in the CDR3. Trimming took 6 bases from V and 3 from J, leaving 11 bases between them. CDR3 sequence (DNA): TGTGCCAGCTCGCCCCGGGATGCTAATGAAAAACTGTTTTTT. Translated: CASSPRDANEKLFF.

The chain couples TRBV19 to TRBJ2-7, with TRBD1 matching 11 bases. J gave up 2 bases and V 5 bases, and 5 bases lay outside the gene matches. In germline, CDR1 is LNHDA, CDR2 SQIVND (reference sequence). The CDR3 totals 15 residues. CDR3 amino acids: CASSPGTGGTYEQYF. The DNA of the CDR3 is TGTGCCAGTAGTCCCGGGACAGGGGGGACCTACGAGCAGTACTTC.

This chain joins TRBV7-2 and TRBJ2-2; D may be TRBD2 (5 bases). Per germline, CDR1 SGHTA and CDR2 FQGNSA. This CDR3 contains 15 residues. Trimming pared 3 bases from V and 8 bases from J, leaving 16 bases between. CDR3 residues: CASSFSTTQGGELFF. DNA for the CDR3: TGTGCCAGCAGCTTTTCGACTACCCAAGGGGGGGAGCTGTTTTTT.

The chain links TRBV7-9 to TRBJ2-3; a weak D match, TRBD2 (6 bases). The germline V gene has CDR1 SEHNR and CDR2 FQNEAQ (reference sequence). V was trimmed by 7 bases and J by 0 bases, leaving 23 bases between them. The CDR3 covers 18 residues. CDR3 DNA: TGTGCCAGCACCCTGCCGGACTACAGCTTCTCTAGCACAGATACGCAGTATTTT. It translates to CASTLPDYSFSSTDTQYF.

The J gene is TRBJ1-2, the V gene TRBV9, with TRBD1 as a possible D gene (6 bases). The V gene's germline CDR1 is SGDLS and CDR2 YYNGEE. The V and J ends lost 4 bases and 3 bases respectively, with 16 bases between them. This CDR3 region has 15 residues. The CDR3 DNA reads TGTGCCAGCAGCCCCTCCGTGGACAGAGACTATGGCTACACCTTC. It yields the protein CASSPSVDRDYGYTF.

CDR3 protein: CASRDRENTEAFF. The CDR3 DNA is TGTGCCAGCAGGGACAGGGAGAACACTGAAGCTTTCTTT. The gene calls are TRBV6-5 and TRBJ1-1; 8 nucleotides match TRBD1. Germline V gives CDR1 MNHEY, CDR2 SVGAGI. This CDR3 is built from 13 residues. The junction had 1 base not matched to a gene; V was cut back by 6 bases and J by 1 base.

The chain couples TRBV9 to TRBJ1-2, with 8 nucleotides matching TRBD1. The germline V gene encodes CDR1 SGDLS and CDR2 YYNGEE. V lost 0 bases and J lost 8; bases outside the gene matches: 3. The CDR3 extends over 13 amino acids. The CDR3 here is CASSVGQGSGYTF. Here the CDR3 DNA reads TGTGCCAGCAGCGTAGGACAGGGGTCGGGCTACACCTTC.

This sequence joins TRBV5-6 and TRBJ2-7; 9 bases are shared with TRBD1. The germline CDR1 and CDR2 sequences are SGHDT and YYEEEE. The CDR3 is 17 amino acids. The J segment lost 1 base and the V segment lost 4 bases, leaving 12 bases of the junction unmatched. In nucleotides, the CDR3 is TGTGCCAGCAGCGGCGGACAGGGGTCGGTTATTTCCTACGAGCAGTACTTC. Protein: CASSGGQGSVISYEQYF.

The table lists this clone with a count of one. The rearrangement links TRBV9 to TRBJ2-7, with 13 bases fitting TRBD2. The CDR3 contains 14 residues. The ends lost 0 bases at V and 6 bases at J; junction bases unmatched: 0. The germline V gene has CDR1 SGDLS and CDR2 YYNGEE. The CDR3 loop reads CASSVGLAGGEQYF. In nucleotides, the CDR3 is TGTGCCAGCAGCGTAGGACTAGCGGGGGGCGAGCAGTACTTC.

This clone was counted a few times. CDR3 amino acids: CASEEGLYNEQFF. The CDR3 region has the DNA TGTGCCAGCGAGGAGGGTCTCTACAATGAGCAGTTCTTC. The chain employs TRBV6-6 and TRBJ2-1; TRBD2 might be the D (6 bases). V lost 8 bases, J lost 3 bases, and 11 bases lay in between. CDR1 is MNHNY and CDR2 is SVGAGI in the germline V gene (reference sequence). This CDR3 has 13 amino acids.

V is TRBV10-3 and J is TRBJ1-4; D call uncertain. Germline loops: CDR1 ENHRY, CDR2 SYGVKD. Between the trimmed V and J ends, which lost 3 bases and 0 bases, there was a span of 14 bases. This CDR3 is built from 17 residues. DNA for the CDR3: TGTGCCATCAGTGACCGAGCGGCGGGTGCAACTAATGAAAAACTGTTTTTT. It specifies CAISDRAAGATNEKLFF.

V and J are TRBV9 and TRBJ1-2; D is undetermined. The V gene lost 0 bases and the J gene lost 7 bases, with 10 bases spanning the gap. The length of the CDR3 is 13 residues. From germline, CDR1 is SGDLS and CDR2 YYNGEE. The CDR3 sequence: CASSVVRDSGYTF. CDR3 in DNA: TGTGCCAGCAGCGTAGTTCGAGACTCTGGCTACACCTTC.

This chain links TRBV15 with TRBJ2-2, with 12 bases identical to TRBD2. Germline CDR1 LNHNV, CDR2 YYDKDF (reference sequence). Trimming removed 2 bases from V and 6 bases from J; junction bases left unmatched: 4. The CDR3 runs 16 residues. The CDR3 sequence is CATSRRLAGAAGELFF. In nucleotides, the CDR3 is TGTGCCACCAGCAGACGACTAGCGGGGGCGGCCGGGGAGCTGTTTTTT.

The V gene is TRBV29-1, the J gene TRBJ2-5; tentatively, D is TRBD1 (6 bases). There are 13 residues in the CDR3. Germline CDR1 is SQVTM and CDR2 is ANQGSEA. V was trimmed by 6 bases and J by 4 bases, leaving 15 bases between them. The CDR3 reads CSVRRDNGETQYF. DNA of the CDR3: TGCAGCGTAAGAAGGGACAACGGAGAGACCCAGTACTTC.

This clone was counted a single time. This sequence joins TRBV14 and TRBJ2-3, with D possibly matching TRBD1 (5 bases). CDR1 and CDR2 (germline): SGHDN, FVKESK. The ends were cut back, 4 bases at V and 0 bases at J, with 14 bases in the middle. This CDR3 contains 16 residues. CDR3 loop: CASSLRIGASTDTQYF. The CDR3 bases are TGTGCCAGCAGCCTCAGGATTGGGGCTAGCACAGATACGCAGTATTTT.

The chain carries TRBV5-1 and TRBJ1-4; 11 bases map to TRBD1. The germline V gene encodes CDR1 SGHRS and CDR2 YFSETQ. The CDR3 runs to 14 residues. The J segment lost 12 bases and the V segment lost 8 bases, leaving 12 bases of the junction unmatched. DNA for the CDR3: TGCGCCAGTGGGACCGGACAGGGGGCGACAGAACTGTTTTTT. Translated: CASGTGQGATELFF.

The sample holds a few counts of this clone. This sequence joins TRBV2 and TRBJ2-7; perhaps TRBD1 as D (6 bases). The ends were cut back, 0 bases at V and 1 base at J, with 7 bases in the middle. This CDR3 is built from 14 residues. CDR1 is SNHLY and CDR2 is FYNNEI in the germline V gene. DNA for the CDR3: TGTGCCAGCAGTGAAGCGGACAGATCCTACGAGCAGTACTTC. Amino acids: CASSEADRSYEQYF.

V gene TRBV7-9 combines with J gene TRBJ1-4; a weak D match, TRBD1 (5 bases). CDR1 and CDR2 from the germline V gene are SEHNR and FQNEAQ (reference sequence). The CDR3 sequence is 15 residues long. V shed 5 bases and J shed 7 bases, with 17 bases lying between them. CDR3 region: CASSPPQGIFEKLFF. The CDR3 DNA reads TGTGCCAGCAGCCCACCGCAGGGAATCTTTGAAAAACTGTTTTTT.

The rearrangement links TRBV7-2 to TRBJ2-7; a weak D match, TRBD2 (5 bases). CDR1 is SGHTA, CDR2 FQGNSA, per germline. V was trimmed by 6 bases and J by 2 bases, leaving 14 bases between them. The CDR3 loop spans 14 amino acids. The CDR3 region has the DNA TGTGCCAGCAGGGCCGGGATCTGGACCTACGAGCAGTACTTC. Residues: CASRAGIWTYEQYF.

The J gene is TRBJ1-2, the V gene TRBV7-2, with 7 positions matching TRBD1. V gave up 5 bases and J gave up 1 base; unmatched junction bases: 10. The CDR3 has 16 residues. Germline values: CDR1 SGHTA, CDR2 FQGNSA. This CDR3 is CASSLSPGQLNYGYTF. CDR3 nucleotides: TGTGCCAGCAGCCTGAGCCCGGGACAGCTTAACTATGGCTACACCTTC.

The V and J genes are TRBV19 and TRBJ1-2; D might be TRBD1 (6 bases). The CDR3 extends over 13 amino acids. The V gene lost 5 bases and the J gene lost 7 bases, with 14 bases spanning the gap. The germline CDR1 and CDR2 sequences are LNHDA and SQIVND (reference sequence). The CDR3 reads CASSHRDFPGYTF. CDR3 nucleotide sequence: TGTGCCAGTAGTCACAGGGATTTCCCTGGCTACACCTTC.

This chain links TRBV5-1 with TRBJ2-3; 9 nucleotides align to TRBD2. The CDR3 has 19 amino acids. After removal of 4 bases from V and 3 bases from J, the junction contained 18 bases not matched to a gene. Germline CDR1 is SGHRS and CDR2 is YFSETQ. The CDR3 nucleotides read TGCGCCAGCAGCCCTGGACTAGCGTCACTATTATCATCGACAGATACGCAGTATTTT. The encoded protein is CASSPGLASLLSSTDTQYF.

The gene calls are TRBV6-2 or TRBV6-3 and TRBJ2-7, with 9 bases matching TRBD2. The CDR3 consists of 14 residues. The V segment lost 4 bases and the J segment 6 bases; nucleotides outside the gene matches: 7. The germline CDR1 and CDR2 sequences are MNHEY and SVGEGT. CDR3 in amino acids: CASSFLAGRREQYF. The CDR3 DNA reads TGTGCCAGCAGTTTTCTAGCGGGGCGGCGCGAGCAGTACTTC.

This sequence joins TRBV10-3 and TRBJ1-4; D remains unclear. Germline assignment: CDR1 ENHRY and CDR2 SYGVKD. Between the trimmed V and J ends, which lost 0 bases and 1 base, there was a span of 12 bases. There are 17 residues in the CDR3. The CDR3 protein is CAISESILGGTNEKLFF. The DNA for the CDR3 is TGTGCCATCAGTGAGTCGATCCTAGGAGGAACTAATGAAAAACTGTTTTTT.

The J gene is TRBJ1-2, the V gene TRBV5-6, with D possibly being TRBD1 (5 bases). Trimming shortened V by 1 base and J by 2 bases, and 6 bases separated the two germline ends. This CDR3 region has 13 residues. Germline CDR1 reads SGHDT; CDR2 reads YYEEEE. The CDR3 bases are TGTGCCAGCAGCTTGAGACAGAACTATGGCTACACCTTC. It encodes CASSLRQNYGYTF.